This TCR beta chain originates from a study of T-cell memory formation after mild COVID-19. Study-wide context: The TCR clusters were mostly specific to one donor. Study findings and constraints: CD4+ bias marked clones expanding day 15 to 37, unlike balanced contracting clones. Pre-infection memory carried some responding clones, suggesting that cross-reactive memory joined.

This clonotype was seen more than once but under ten times. The target antigen is unknown. A 5'RACE reaction primed in the constant segment made cDNA libraries of TCR alpha and TCR beta, and these carried sample barcodes and UMIs. TCRdb recomputed calls from the 5' RACE reads with MiXCR, one row per CDR3 protein. The sample records 250,000 to 300,000 distinct CDR3 sequences, over 7% being singletons. The CDR3 sequence is 14 residues long. With 4 bases clipped from V and 3 bases from J, the junction kept 5 bases outside the gene matches. The chain combines TRBV12-3 or TRBV12-4 with TRBJ2-5; 7 bases map to TRBD1. Specimen: PBMCs or a T cell subset sorted from them (not recorded which). The TCR originated in a man aged 18-30 years who had mild COVID-19 (a few samples of this study predate the infection). Cell type and time point are not known. CDR3 sequence: CASSSSGTEETQYF. CDR3 DNA: TGTGCCAGCAGTTCGTCCGGGACAGAAGAGACCCAGTACTTC.